The rows below give T cell receptor beta chains drawn from one sample of a study of T-cell reconstitution after alpha-beta-depleted transplantation in children. From the PCR reads, TCRdb called clonotypes with MiXCR, one entry per CDR3 protein. The data show 98,000 or so distinct CDR3 sequences, 20% to 25% seen once. Sample: PBMCs, taken before TCRalphabeta/CD19-depleted stem cell transplant. The receptors originated from a boy under 10 years old with acute lymphoblastic leukemia, due to receive a stem cell transplant. The CDR3 runs from the conserved cysteine through the conserved F or W. Fields, in order: V gene, D gene, J gene, clone size, CDR3 DNA, CDR3 protein. D genes are given only for firm matches. Where a row states a size, it is once, few, many or the class of an expanded clone; other rows omit it.

V: TRBV5-1; D: TRBD2; J: TRBJ2-3; size: few; DNA: TGCGCCAGCAGCGCGGGACTAGCGCGCACAGATACGCAGTATTTT; CDR3: CASSAGLARTDTQYF
V: TRBV30; D: .; J: TRBJ1-2; size: .; DNA: TGTGCCTGGAGTGTACGGCCTGAGGATGGCTACACCTTC; CDR3: CAWSVRPEDGYTF
V: TRBV4-3; D: TRBD2; J: TRBJ2-7; size: few; DNA: TGCGCCAGCAGCCAACAGCGGGAGGGCCGGCAGTACTTC; CDR3: CASSQQREGRQYF
V: TRBV11-2; D: .; J: TRBJ2-1; size: .; DNA: TGTGCCAGCAGCCAATATAGGGTTTCCTACAATGAGCAGTTCTTC; CDR3: CASSQYRVSYNEQFF
V: TRBV18; D: .; J: TRBJ1-2; size: few; DNA: TGTGCCAGCTCACCGACGCGGGGGGAGGGAAACTATGGCTACACCTTC; CDR3: CASSPTRGEGNYGYTF
V: TRBV19; D: TRBD1; J: TRBJ2-5; size: .; DNA: TGTGCCAGTAGCCGCATGGGACAGACCCAAGAGACCCAGTACTTC; CDR3: CASSRMGQTQETQYF
V: TRBV9; D: .; J: TRBJ2-5; size: few; DNA: TGTGCCAGCAGCGTCTCAGCGGAGTGGCGGGAGACCCAGTACTTC; CDR3: CASSVSAEWRETQYF
V: TRBV29-1; D: TRBD1; J: TRBJ2-5; size: few; DNA: TGCAGCGTTGGGGGACAGGGAGGAAAGAAGACCCAGTACTTC; CDR3: CSVGGQGGKKTQYF
V: TRBV11-2; D: TRBD2; J: TRBJ2-7; size: .; DNA: TGTGCCAGCAGCCCAACCGCGGGACTAGGGACCTACGAGCAGTACTTC; CDR3: CASSPTAGLGTYEQYF
V: TRBV20-1; D: TRBD1; J: TRBJ2-7; size: few; DNA: TGCAGTGCTGTTACCGGGACAGGGTCCTACGAGCAGTACTTC; CDR3: CSAVTGTGSYEQYF
V: TRBV5-1; D: TRBD1; J: TRBJ2-3; size: .; DNA: TGCGCCAGCAGCTGGGACAGAACTAGCACAGATACGCAGTATTTT; CDR3: CASSWDRTSTDTQYF
V: TRBV5-5; D: .; J: TRBJ1-4; size: few; DNA: TGTGCCAGCAGCCCGCGGACGGGAATTAATGAAAAACTGTTTTTT; CDR3: CASSPRTGINEKLFF
V: TRBV29-1; D: .; J: TRBJ2-5; size: .; DNA: TGCAGCGTTGATCGTATAGCGGCCCAAGAGACCCAGTACTTC; CDR3: CSVDRIAAQETQYF
V: TRBV11-2; D: TRBD2; J: TRBJ2-3; size: .; DNA: TGTGCCAGCAGCTTACTAGGGTCGACGGGACTAGCGGGAGGCACAGATACGCAGTATTTT; CDR3: CASSLLGSTGLAGGTDTQYF
V: TRBV5-1; D: .; J: TRBJ2-1; size: .; DNA: TGCGCCAGCAGCGGCGGTTACTCCTACAATGAGCAGTTCTTC; CDR3: CASSGGYSYNEQFF
V: TRBV20-1; D: .; J: TRBJ2-5; size: once; DNA: TGCAGTGCTCTAAGCCTGGGACAGACCCAGTACTTC; CDR3: CSALSLGQTQYF
V: TRBV9; D: .; J: TRBJ2-1; size: .; DNA: TGTGCCAGCAGTGATAATCGGAGGCACCAAAATGAGCAGTTCTTC; CDR3: CASSDNRRHQNEQFF
V: TRBV9; D: .; J: TRBJ2-7; size: many; DNA: TGTGCCAGCAGCGTAGGGAGCGGAGGGGTGGGAGAGCAGTACTTC; CDR3: CASSVGSGGVGEQYF
V: TRBV5-1; D: .; J: TRBJ2-1; size: .; DNA: TGCGCCAGCAGCTTGCATAGCGGAGGGGCCTGGGAGCAGTTCTTC; CDR3: CASSLHSGGAWEQFF
V: TRBV12-3/TRBV12-4; D: .; J: TRBJ1-2; size: many; DNA: TGTGCCAGCAGCCTTGGGACTGGCTACACCTTC; CDR3: CASSLGTGYTF
V: TRBV5-1; D: .; J: TRBJ2-1; size: .; DNA: TGCGCCAGCAGCTTGGGAGCCAGACAGTTCGATGAGCAGTTCTTC; CDR3: CASSLGARQFDEQFF
V: TRBV18; D: .; J: TRBJ1-4; size: .; DNA: TGTGCCAGCTCACCAAGGGCAAGTAATGAAAAACTGTTTTTT; CDR3: CASSPRASNEKLFF
V: TRBV3-1; D: .; J: TRBJ2-3; size: once; DNA: TGTGCCAGCAGCCAAGATGGACTGGGGCAAGTTGGTACGCAGTATTTT; CDR3: CASSQDGLGQVGTQYF
V: TRBV3-1; D: .; J: TRBJ1-3; size: .; DNA: TGTGCCAGCAGCTCCTTCCGGGGGAGCTCTGGAAACACCATATATTTT; CDR3: CASSSFRGSSGNTIYF
V: TRBV5-1; D: .; J: TRBJ2-2; size: .; DNA: TGCGCCAGCAGTTGGTCGACCGGGGAGCTGTTTTTT; CDR3: CASSWSTGELFF
V: TRBV11-2; D: TRBD2; J: TRBJ2-3; size: .; DNA: TGTGCCAGCAGCCCCCCACCGGGGACTAGAGGACGACCAGATACGCAGTATTTT; CDR3: CASSPPPGTRGRPDTQYF
V: TRBV7-6; D: .; J: TRBJ1-1; size: .; DNA: TGTGCCAGCAGCTTAGATGCGGCCAACACTGAAGCTTTCTTT; CDR3: CASSLDAANTEAFF
V: TRBV7-9; D: .; J: TRBJ2-5; size: .; DNA: TGTGCCAGCAGCTCGACTAGTCAAGAGACCCAGTACTTC; CDR3: CASSSTSQETQYF
V: TRBV28; D: .; J: TRBJ2-1; size: once; DNA: TGTGCCAGCAGTGGAGGGGAAGAGCAGTTCTTC; CDR3: CASSGGEEQFF
V: TRBV28; D: TRBD1; J: TRBJ2-3; size: few; DNA: TGTGCCATCAGGACAGGAAGCACAGATACGCAGTATTTT; CDR3: CAIRTGSTDTQYF
V: TRBV12-3/TRBV12-4; D: .; J: TRBJ2-7; size: few; DNA: TGTGCCAGCAGAACTCACCCCAAGGTCGGCGAGCAGTACTTC; CDR3: CASRTHPKVGEQYF
V: TRBV6-1; D: .; J: TRBJ2-1; size: .; DNA: TGTGCCAGCAGAATTCTTGGGCCCAACAATGAGCAGTTCTTC; CDR3: CASRILGPNNEQFF
V: TRBV5-1; D: .; J: TRBJ1-2; size: many; DNA: TGCGCCAGCAGCGTTATGGCGGGGGCGGACTATGGCTACACCTTC; CDR3: CASSVMAGADYGYTF
V: TRBV29-1; D: .; J: TRBJ1-1; size: .; DNA: TGCAGCGTTGGAGTGAACACTGAAGCTTTCTTT; CDR3: CSVGVNTEAFF
V: TRBV6-1; D: .; J: TRBJ1-4; size: .; DNA: TGTGCCAGCAGTCCGACAGGCGCTAATGAAAAACTGTTTTTT; CDR3: CASSPTGANEKLFF
V: TRBV15; D: .; J: TRBJ2-2; size: few; DNA: TGTGCCACCAGCAGAAAAACCGGGGAGCTGTTTTTT; CDR3: CATSRKTGELFF
V: TRBV6-6; D: .; J: TRBJ2-7; size: .; DNA: TGTGCCAGCAGTTACTCGTGGAAGGAGCAGTACTTC; CDR3: CASSYSWKEQYF
V: TRBV12-3/TRBV12-4; D: TRBD1; J: TRBJ2-7; size: .; DNA: TGTGCCAGCAGTTTAGACCGGGACAGGGGAAACGAGCAGTACTTC; CDR3: CASSLDRDRGNEQYF
V: TRBV20-1; D: TRBD2; J: TRBJ2-1; size: few; DNA: TGCAGTGCTAGGTCCCTAGCGGGAGGGCTCCACAATGAGCAGTTCTTC; CDR3: CSARSLAGGLHNEQFF
V: TRBV20-1; D: .; J: TRBJ2-5; size: many; DNA: TGCACCGCGCGCGGGACGTACCAAGAGACCCAGTACTTC; CDR3: CTARGTYQETQYF
V: TRBV20-1; D: TRBD2; J: TRBJ2-7; size: few; DNA: TGCAGTGCTATTCGCCCCCGGGGGGGAGGGGGAGGCGAGCAGTACTTC; CDR3: CSAIRPRGGGGGEQYF
V: TRBV7-2; D: .; J: TRBJ1-2; size: few; DNA: TGTGCCAGCAGCTCAGGACTTCTTGGTTTTGGCTACACCTTC; CDR3: CASSSGLLGFGYTF
V: TRBV6-1; D: TRBD2; J: TRBJ2-1; size: .; DNA: TGTGCCAGCATGGGACTACCCCTCAATGAGCAGTTCTTC; CDR3: CASMGLPLNEQFF
V: TRBV5-1; D: .; J: TRBJ2-7; size: .; DNA: TGCGCCAGCAGCTCTAGGTCGGGGTACGAGCAGTACTTC; CDR3: CASSSRSGYEQYF
V: TRBV10-2; D: TRBD2; J: TRBJ2-7; size: once; DNA: TGCGCCAGCGTTGCTAGCGGGAGTTTTAGCGAGCAGTACTTC; CDR3: CASVASGSFSEQYF
V: TRBV6-5; D: TRBD2; J: TRBJ2-5; size: many; DNA: TGTGCCAGCAGTTACCGGGGGGGTCAAGAGACCCAGTACTTC; CDR3: CASSYRGGQETQYF
V: TRBV5-8; D: .; J: TRBJ2-7; size: .; DNA: TGTGCCAGCAGGGTCCCGGGAGCGGACGAGCAGTACTTC; CDR3: CASRVPGADEQYF
V: TRBV12-3/TRBV12-4; D: .; J: TRBJ1-5; size: many; DNA: TGTGCCAGCTGGAATCGACGGCCTGGGCAGCCCCAGCATTTT; CDR3: CASWNRRPGQPQHF